This T cell receptor (beta chain) stems from a study of blood T cell repertoires in COVID-19 (dated by TCRdb to 2019 to 2021). Study-level background: Samples from collaborators originated in the United States, Italy and Spain and spanned both the acute and convalescent phases of COVID-19. Where HLA class I and class II types were available, the types were taken from metadata supplied by the sample provider, not from assay-based typing. Samples were obtained from the ongoing ImmuneRACE study (first 160 participants) and from 1,254 subjects provided by 6 global collaborators. Sample metadata almost always included a de-identified subject ID, COVID-19 status, age in years and sex. The repertoires were released in a freely available public database meant as a resource for research on the immune response to SARS-CoV-2. The prospective study material was composed of cDNA or gDNA derived from T cells, B-cell-depleted T cells, or PBMCs. Subjects who had been exposed to COVID-19, were actively infected with it, or had recovered from it provided the deeply sampled blood TCRbeta repertoires that made up the dataset. The full study reports these points: The quantity of clinical and demographic metadata differed by source and by participant and was supplied without curation.

TCRbeta CDR3 regions were amplified from genomic DNA using the immunoSEQ Assay, a bias-controlled multiplex PCR. Concerning the study's data processing: Nucleated cell counts per sample were estimated from amplification of reference gene primers within the assay. To quantify the absolute abundance of each unique TCRbeta CDR3 rearrangement, sequence reads were collapsed and filtered. For each sample, productive Simpson clonality was calculated as the square root of Simpson's diversity index over productive rearrangements. This immuneACCESS table, as held by TCRdb, lists in-frame sequences with V and J called but not all clones. Of the missing ones, under half trace to an unresolved V gene in checked studies; the others have no known cause. V and J calls and clone size come straight from that table; D and trimming were deduced from the DNA. Counted in this sample were about 40,000 clones; 75% to 95% of them appeared once. The ten largest clones add up to approximately 6% of the sample.

To note about this clone: The target of this receptor is not known. No per-base quality is available; no much larger clone lies one base away.

The collaborating institutions used their own protocols to collect whole blood in K2EDTA tubes. For TCRbeta analysis, collaborators shipped samples as frozen whole blood, isolated PBMCs, or DNA extracted from either of those sample types. Its CDR3 holds 18 amino acids, cysteine through phenylalanine. The retained sequence is limited to the CDR3, 54 bases, with the frame set at the first base. The germline V gene (reference sequence) provides CDR1 LNHNV and CDR2 YYDKDF. V trim: 1 base; J trim: 3 bases; unmatched bases: 11. Rearrangement joined TRBV15 to TRBJ2-5, with 10 bases in between that match TRBD1. Sequencing was done on a sample of peripheral blood. The receptor's source is an elderly woman with acute or convalescent COVID-19. This receptor carries the CDR3 CATSRARDRGRSKETQYF. The nucleotides are TGTGCCACCAGCAGAGCACGGGACAGGGGAAGATCTAAAGAGACCCAGTACTTC.